This TCR beta chain emerged from a study of blood T cell repertoires in COVID-19. Study-wide background: From T cells, B-cell-depleted T cells, or PBMCs came the material, which was cDNA or gDNA.

TCRdb keeps only in-frame clones here, not all; method: immunoSEQ multiplex PCR. The sample consists of fewer than 110,000 clones, 65% to 80% of them appearing once. In the case of this clone: Within the sample, other DNA sequences also encode this same CDR3.

This sequence originates from a man between 70 and 80 years old with acute or convalescent COVID-19. Sequences were obtained from peripheral blood.

The CDR3 DNA reads TGTGCCAGTAGTATCGGAGGACAGGGGGTAACCTACGAGCAGTACTTC. Amino acid sequence: CASSIGGQGVTYEQYF. The chain joins TRBV19 to TRBJ2-7; 10 bases line up with TRBD1. The CDR3 runs 16 residues. V shed 3 bases and J 2 bases; nucleotides not matched to a gene: 7. Germline lookup yields CDR1 LNHDA and CDR2 SQIVND (reference sequence). The complete variable domain, with remaining parts taken from reference TRBV19 and TRBJ2-7, reads DGGITQSPKYLFRKEGQNVTLSCEQNLNHDAMYWYRQDPGQGLRLIYYSQIVNDFQKGDIAEGYSVSREKKESFPLTVTSAQKNPTAFYLCASSIGGQGVTYEQYFGPGTRLTVT.